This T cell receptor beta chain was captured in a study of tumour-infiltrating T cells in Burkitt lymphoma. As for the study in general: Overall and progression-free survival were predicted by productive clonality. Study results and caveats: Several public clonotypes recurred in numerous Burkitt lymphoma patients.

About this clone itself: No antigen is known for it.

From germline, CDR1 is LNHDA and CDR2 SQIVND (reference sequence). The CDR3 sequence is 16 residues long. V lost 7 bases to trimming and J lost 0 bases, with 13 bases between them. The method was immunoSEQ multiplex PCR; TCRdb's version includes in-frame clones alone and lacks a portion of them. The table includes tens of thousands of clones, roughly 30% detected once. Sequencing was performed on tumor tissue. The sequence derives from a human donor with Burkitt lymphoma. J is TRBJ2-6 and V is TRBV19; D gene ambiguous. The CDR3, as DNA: TGTGCCAGTATAGGACGGCTAGACTCTGGGGCCAACGTCCTGACTTTC. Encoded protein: CASIGRLDSGANVLTF.